Below, one T cell receptor beta chain is given with its context. The antigen is unknown. This sample stems from a study of cytotoxic CD8 clonotypes in ibrutinib-treated CLL. The overall study: The group held 11 relapsed/refractory and around 14 treatment-naive patients, with 17 to 18 IGHV unmutated.

Libraries were prepared by immunoSEQ multiplex PCR; TCRdb keeps only in-frame clonotypes and omits some of them. The sample shows 150,000 or so clones, about 80% of them seen only once. Broader study findings: On treatment, the uncommon public clonotypes contracted or remained stable. Circulating CD8+ T-cell counts were tracked by baseline clonality, which exceeded that of age-matched healthy donors.

Sequenced material: PBMCs, taken after 12 months of ibrutinib treatment. This TCR derives from a human donor with chronic lymphocytic leukemia.

CDR3 region: CASSQQGGRETQYF. The CDR3 DNA sequence: TGTGCCAGCAGCCAGCAGGGAGGGCGAGAGACCCAGTACTTC. The chain is built from TRBV7-2 and TRBJ2-5; 7 nucleotides agree with TRBD2. Trimming at V came to 5 bases and at J to 4 bases, leaving 7 bases not matched to a gene. Germline CDR1 SGHTA, CDR2 FQGNSA. The CDR3 has 14 residues.